These 14 T cell receptor beta chains originate from one sample sequenced in a study of CXCR3-negative and CXCR3-positive naive CD8 T cells. The study made its TRB cDNA libraries by 5' RACE, adding UMI labels. After re-calling the 5' RACE reads, TCRdb lists one entry per CDR3 protein, DNA absent. This sample contains about 48,000 distinct CDR3 sequences. The source material was memory CD8+ T cells from blood. These receptors all stem from a human donor in good health. Some clones in this sample may be carry-over from other donors' samples.

This rearrangement joins TRBV28 to TRBJ2-7; lacking DNA, the TRBD1 call made by TCRdb goes unchecked. The CDR3 spans 18 residues. Germline CDR1 and CDR2: MDHEN and SYDVKM. CDR3 loop: CASSLSRDRDLNPYEQYF.

The chain has TRBV27 and TRBJ2-7; checking the TCRdb D call of TRBD1 is not possible without DNA. The CDR3 length is 15 residues. The germline V gene has CDR1 MNHEY and CDR2 SMNVEV (reference sequence). CDR3 loop: CASRPTIGQAYEQYF.

This sequence joins TRBV7-9 and TRBJ2-2. The CDR3 covers 12 residues. Germline assignment: CDR1 SEHNR and CDR2 FQNEAQ (reference sequence). The chain's CDR3 is CASYESSGELFF.

V is TRBV12-3 or TRBV12-4 and J is TRBJ2-1; TCRdb's D call of TRBD2 is untestable without DNA. This CDR3 contains 14 residues. CDR3 sequence reads: CASRPGLEMGEQFF.

CDR3 protein: CASSQDVFWGSGSSYNEQFF. The chain couples TRBV4-2 to TRBJ2-1; checking the TCRdb D call of TRBD2 is not possible without DNA. The V gene's germline CDR1 is LGHNA and CDR2 YNFKEQ. The CDR3 is 20 amino acids.

This sequence joins TRBV12-3 or TRBV12-4 and TRBJ2-1; TCRdb outputs TRBD2, but without DNA this stays unchecked. The CDR3 sequence is 15 residues long. CDR3 residues: CASSFSGRASGEQFF.

This sequence joins TRBV6-6 and TRBJ1-1; TCRdb names TRBD1, which stays unverified in the absence of DNA. This CDR3 comprises 16 residues. Germline loops: CDR1 MNHNY, CDR2 SVGAGI (reference sequence). CDR3: CASSSGTGAPNTEAFF.

The CDR3: CASSVSGTTADTQYF. The V gene is TRBV5-1, the J gene TRBJ2-3; there is no DNA to check the TCRdb D call of TRBD1. CDR3 length equals 15 residues. Germline CDR1 and CDR2: SGHRS and YFSETQ.

This chain connects TRBV28 to TRBJ2-5; checking the TCRdb D call of TRBD1 is not possible without DNA. The CDR3 spans 15 residues. Germline CDR1 reads MDHEN; CDR2 reads SYDVKM. The CDR3 reads CASSSPYRERETQYF. The variable domain in full, completed from reference TRBV28 and TRBJ2-5, reads DVKVTQSSRYLVKRTGEKVFLECVQDMDHENMFWYRQDPGLGLRLIYFSYDVKMKEKGDIPEGYSVSREKKERFSLILESASTNQTSMYLCASSSPYRERETQYFGPGTRLLVL.

This chain uses TRBV15 with TRBJ2-1; the D gene TCRdb calls, TRBD2, cannot be checked with no DNA. This CDR3 contains 15 residues. Germline CDR1 LNHNV, CDR2 YYDKDF (reference sequence). This CDR3 reads CATSTLAGGYNEQFF.

The CDR3 reads CASSLAGTSASGANVLTF. The V and J genes are TRBV7-7 and TRBJ2-6; TCRdb's assignment of TRBD2 cannot be checked, as there is no DNA. CDR1 SSHAT and CDR2 FNYEAQ come from the germline V gene (reference sequence). The CDR3 length is 18 residues.

The chain couples TRBV28 to TRBJ2-7; TCRdb indicates TRBD1, and absent DNA this call remains unverified. The CDR3 runs 13 residues. Germline CDR1 MDHEN, CDR2 SYDVKM. The CDR3 region is CAISGRGPYEQYF.

The V and J genes are TRBV7-2 and TRBJ2-1. CDR1 and CDR2 (germline): SGHTA, FQGNSA. The length of the CDR3 is 15 residues. The CDR3: CASSLGIGSYNEQFF.

V is TRBV9 and J is TRBJ1-3. The CDR3 is made up of 15 amino acids. CDR1 is SGDLS and CDR2 is YYNGEE in the germline V gene. The CDR3: CASSSGRISGNTIYF.